A selection of T cell receptor beta chains follows, all from one sample in a study of cytomegalovirus exposure and HLA in healthy donors. TCRdb's copy holds only in-frame clones and misses some; the assay was immunoSEQ multiplex PCR. This table has some 240,000 clones, over 80% appearing once. What was sequenced was PBMCs. The origin of the receptors is a woman aged 18-29 years in good health and CMV-seronegative. Each CDR3 is given with its conserved first and last residue. Fields, in order: D gene, V gene, clone size, J gene, CDR3 DNA, CDR3 protein. The D gene is left open where the match is weak. Not all rows give a size; the values are once, few, many and, for expanded clones, a class.

>NA|TRBV9|NA|TRBJ2-1
TGTGCCAGCAGCGTATCAGGCAGACCGAGCTCCTACAATGAGCAGTTCTTC
CASSVSGRPSSYNEQFF
>TRBD1|TRBV10-2|NA|TRBJ2-4
TGCGCCAGCAGTGCCACAGGGGGGGCCAAAAACATTCAGTACTTC
CASSATGGAKNIQYF
>NA|TRBV7-7|NA|TRBJ2-2
TGTGCCAGCAGCTTAGCTACAAACACCGGGGAGCTGTTTTTT
CASSLATNTGELFF
>NA|TRBV19|NA|TRBJ1-5
TGTGCCAGTAGTATAGTTGGCCCAGCTGATCAGCCCCAGCATTTT
CASSIVGPADQPQHF
>NA|TRBV5-1|NA|TRBJ2-7
TGCGCCAGCAGCTCCGTCCCTTACGAGCAGTACTTC
CASSSVPYEQYF
>NA|TRBV6-1|once|TRBJ1-5
TGTGCCAGCAGTGTATTCCGGGGACTTAATCAGCCCCAGCATTTT
CASSVFRGLNQPQHF
>NA|TRBV19|NA|TRBJ1-2
TGTGCCAGTAGTATAGGTGGAGGGCCCGGCTACACCTTC
CASSIGGGPGYTF
>NA|TRBV5-4|NA|TRBJ1-1
TGTGCCAGCAGCTTGGCGGGGTCGGCGAACACTGAAGCTTTCTTT
CASSLAGSANTEAFF
>NA|TRBV2|NA|TRBJ1-3
TGTGCCAGCAGTGCCACAGGGAGCGGAAACACCATATATTTT
CASSATGSGNTIYF
>TRBD1|TRBV6-5|NA|TRBJ1-1
TGTGCCAGCAGTTACTCAGGGACAGGGGCCACTGAAGCTTTCTTT
CASSYSGTGATEAFF
>TRBD2|TRBV10-1|NA|TRBJ2-7
TGCGCCAGCAGTGAGTCTCCTAGCGGGAGTGTCTACGAGCAGTACTTC
CASSESPSGSVYEQYF
>TRBD1|TRBV30|NA|TRBJ2-7
TGTGCCTGGAGTATTGGGACAGGTGACTACGAGCAGTACTTC
CAWSIGTGDYEQYF
>TRBD1|TRBV6-5|once|TRBJ1-2
TGTGCCAGCAGTTACGGACAGGGAACCTATGGCTACACCTTC
CASSYGQGTYGYTF
>TRBD1|TRBV2|once|TRBJ1-6
TGTGCCAGCAGTGAAGCAGGGACAGGGTATAATTCACCCCTCCACTTT
CASSEAGTGYNSPLHF
>NA|TRBV28|NA|TRBJ1-1
TGTGCCAGCAGCCCTGGGACACCTAACACTGAAGCTTTCTTT
CASSPGTPNTEAFF
>NA|TRBV4-1|few|TRBJ1-5
TGCGCCAGCAGCCAGGCCGGACAGAGCAATCAGCCCCAGCATTTT
CASSQAGQSNQPQHF
>NA|TRBV27|NA|TRBJ1-2
TGTGCCAGCAGTTTTTCCCCGGACAGCCTCTGGGGCTACACCTTC
CASSFSPDSLWGYTF
>NA|TRBV28|NA|TRBJ1-2
TGTGCCAGCAGTCGCTCGGCAGGGGAAGAGGGCTACACCTTC
CASSRSAGEEGYTF
>NA|TRBV7-2|NA|TRBJ2-3
TGTGCCAGCAGTTCGTCAGATACGCAGTATTTT
CASSSSDTQYF
>NA|TRBV30|NA|TRBJ2-7
TGTGCCTGGAGTGATGGCGAACACAGGGACGAGCAGTACTTC
CAWSDGEHRDEQYF
>TRBD2|TRBV19|NA|TRBJ2-1
TGTGCCAGTAGTAGGCGGGAGGTACATAATGAGCAGTTCTTC
CASSRREVHNEQFF
>TRBD2|TRBV19|NA|TRBJ2-1
TGTGCCAGTAGTAAGCGGGAAGATTACAATGAGCAGTTCTTC
CASSKREDYNEQFF
>TRBD1|TRBV6-1|NA|TRBJ2-5
TGTGCCAGCAGTGGCCCCGGGACAGTCCCGGAGACCCAGTACTTC
CASSGPGTVPETQYF
>NA|TRBV7-9|NA|TRBJ1-2
TGTGCCAGCAGCCAAGCGAGGGAATATGGCTACACCTTC
CASSQAREYGYTF